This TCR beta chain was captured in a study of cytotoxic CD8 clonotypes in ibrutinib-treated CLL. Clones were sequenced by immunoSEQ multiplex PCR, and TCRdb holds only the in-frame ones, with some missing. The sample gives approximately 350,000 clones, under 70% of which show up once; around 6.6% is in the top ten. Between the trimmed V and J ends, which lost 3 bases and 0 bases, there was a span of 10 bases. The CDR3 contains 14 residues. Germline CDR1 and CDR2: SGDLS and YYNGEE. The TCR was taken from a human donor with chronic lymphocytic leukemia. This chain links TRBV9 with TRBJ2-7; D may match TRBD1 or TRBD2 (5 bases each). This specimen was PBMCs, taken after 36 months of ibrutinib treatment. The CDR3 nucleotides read TGTGCCAGCAGCGCCTGGGACGGCTCCTACGAGCAGTACTTC. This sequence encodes CASSAWDGSYEQYF.